This is a list of T cell receptor beta chains from one sample in a study of blood T cell repertoires in COVID-19. TCRdb keeps only in-frame clones here, not all; method: immunoSEQ multiplex PCR. The data show 310,000 or so clones, with just over 85% seen just once and about 9.4% held by the top ten. Material for sequencing was PBMCs or T cells enriched from blood (not recorded which). These receptors all stem from a woman under 30 who had recovered from COVID-19. CDR3s include the opening cysteine and the closing phenylalanine or tryptophan. The D gene is left open where the match is weak. Clone sizes are given selectively: once, few, many, or a class where the clone is expanded.

DNA	CDR3	J	size	D	V
TGTGCCAGCAGCCCCCCCAGGGAAACTGAAGCTTTCTTT	CASSPPRETEAFF	TRBJ1-1	-	-	TRBV9
TGTGCCTACCAATCCTTACCGGACAGGTTGAGAGGTTATGGCTACACCTTC	CAYQSLPDRLRGYGYTF	TRBJ1-2	-	TRBD1	TRBV30
TGTGCCACCAGTGATGGGCAGCTGACGGGGGAGCAGTACTTC	CATSDGQLTGEQYF	TRBJ2-7	many	-	TRBV24-1
TGTGCTAGCCTCACTAGAGAGAACAATGAGCAGTTCTTC	CASLTRENNEQFF	TRBJ2-1	-	-	TRBV12-5
TGTGCCAGCAGAATCATGACTAGCGGGAACACCGGGGAGCTGTTTTTT	CASRIMTSGNTGELFF	TRBJ2-2	-	TRBD2	TRBV6-6
TGTGCCAGCAGTTACCTGACTAGCGTGGGCGAGCAGTACTTC	CASSYLTSVGEQYF	TRBJ2-7	-	TRBD2	TRBV3-1/TRBV3-2
TGCGCCACCGCGGGACAGACCAGAAACTATGGCTACACCTTC	CATAGQTRNYGYTF	TRBJ1-2	-	TRBD1	TRBV10-2
TGTGCCAGCAGCCGATTCGGGGGGGACACTGAAGCTTTCTTT	CASSRFGGDTEAFF	TRBJ1-1	once	-	TRBV3-1/TRBV3-2
TGTGCCAGCAGGCCCCGGGTTTCTCAAGAGACCCAGTACTTC	CASRPRVSQETQYF	TRBJ2-5	-	-	TRBV6-5
TGTGCCAGCAGCTTAGGCGTAGGACAGGGGGTAATTGGCTACACCTTC	CASSLGVGQGVIGYTF	TRBJ1-2	-	TRBD1	TRBV7-9
TGTGCCAGCAGTCCGGTCGACAGGGGGCTAGGCTACACCTTC	CASSPVDRGLGYTF	TRBJ1-2	-	TRBD1	TRBV6-5
TGTGCCAGCAGTTACTCCTTGGGGGGTGGCTATGGCTACACCTTC	CASSYSLGGGYGYTF	TRBJ1-2	-	-	TRBV6-6
TGTGCCTGGAGTGTGGTCTACAGGGGTAACTATGGCTACACCTTC	CAWSVVYRGNYGYTF	TRBJ1-2	-	TRBD1	TRBV30
TGCGCCAGCAGCCTGGGGGGAGGGAGAACCTCTGGAAACACCATATATTTT	CASSLGGGRTSGNTIYF	TRBJ1-3	-	-	TRBV4-1